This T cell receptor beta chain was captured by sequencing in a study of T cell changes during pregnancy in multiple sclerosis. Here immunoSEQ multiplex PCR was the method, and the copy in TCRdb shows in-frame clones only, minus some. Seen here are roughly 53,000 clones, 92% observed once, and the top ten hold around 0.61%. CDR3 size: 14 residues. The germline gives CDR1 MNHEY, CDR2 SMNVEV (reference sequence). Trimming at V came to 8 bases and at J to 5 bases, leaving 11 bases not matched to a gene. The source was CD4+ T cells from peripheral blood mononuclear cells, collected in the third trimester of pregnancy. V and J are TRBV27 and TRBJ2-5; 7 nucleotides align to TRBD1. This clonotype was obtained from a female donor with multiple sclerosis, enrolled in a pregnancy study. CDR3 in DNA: TGTGCCAGCGCTTCAAGGGGGCGGATGGAGACCCAGTACTTC. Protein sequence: CASASRGRMETQYF.